One T cell receptor beta chain is described in this entry. Its antigen remains unknown. Only in-frame clones appear in the TCRdb table, and some are missing; sequencing was by immunoSEQ multiplex PCR. The sample includes just under 80,000 clones, more than 75% of them seen just once. This entry comes from a study of T cells in localized non-small cell lung cancer. General study results and limits: In adjacent lung appeared a median around 59 of the top 100 tumor clones.

Germline V gives CDR1 MNHEY, CDR2 SVGAGI. The V end lost 5 bases, the J end lost 6 bases, and 16 bases lay between the germline ends. CDR3 size: 14 residues. The gene calls are TRBV6-5 and TRBJ1-1; a weak D match, TRBD1 (5 bases). This clonotype was obtained from a female donor of 60 years or more with stage I lung adenocarcinoma. The sample in question was peripheral blood, obtained before any cancer treatment. The CDR3 DNA is TGTGCCAGCAGTACCGGGACCTCGATGGCTGAAGCTTTCTTT. It specifies CASSTGTSMAEAFF.